The entry below describes one TCR beta chain. Antigen: not known. The data derive from a study of T cell repertoires in cytomegalovirus infection. General observations from the study: The study found HLA-C-restricted CMV-specific TCR beta clonotypes dominating the ex vivo response.

A single record per CDR3 protein comes from TCRdb applying MiXCR to the reads. The data show approximately 500,000 distinct CDR3 sequences, 16% seen once. This CDR3 has 13 residues. Per the germline V gene, CDR1 is SQVTM and CDR2 is ANQGSEA. J lost 3 bases, V lost 6 bases, and 4 bases had no gene match. This TCR came from a human donor in good health (CMV status not recorded). Some clones in this sample may be carry-over from other donors' samples. V and J are TRBV29-1 and TRBJ1-2; 10 nucleotides match TRBD1. The sample consisted of CD8+ T cells from PBMCs. CDR3 bases: TGCAGCGTCCGGACAGGGGGTCACTATGGCTACACCTTC. Its protein product is CSVRTGGHYGYTF.